These 17 T cell receptor beta chains came from one sample sequenced in a study of T cell changes during pregnancy in multiple sclerosis. The repertoire was sequenced with immunoSEQ multiplex PCR; TCRdb's copy has only in-frame clones and lacks some. The data contain tens of thousands of clones, 75% to 95% of them seen just once; the ten biggest clones take up roughly 0.7%. This sample comprised peripheral blood, obtained in the third trimester of pregnancy. The receptors come from a female donor in good health, enrolled as a control in a pregnancy study.

This clone appeared a single time. The rearrangement uses TRBV5-1 and TRBJ2-3; 13 nucleotides align to TRBD2. V lost 4 bases to trimming and J lost 1 base; unmatched junction nucleotides: 3. The germline V gene encodes CDR1 SGHRS and CDR2 YFSETQ. This CDR3 is 16 amino acids long. The CDR3 DNA sequence: TGCGCCAGCAGCCTTACTAGCGGGGGGGGCACAGATACGCAGTATTTT. Translation gives CASSLTSGGGTDTQYF. The variable domain in full, with the rest retrieved from reference TRBV5-1 and TRBJ2-3, is KAGVTQTPRYLIKTRGQQVTLSCSPISGHRSVSWYQQTPGQGLQFLFEYFSETQRNKGNFPGRFSGRQFSNSRSEMNVSTLELGDSALYLCASSLTSGGGTDTQYFGPGTRLTVL.

This chain connects TRBV30 to TRBJ1-2; no clear D. V lost 3 bases and J 4 bases, leaving 6 bases between the germline ends. CDR3 length: 11 amino acids. Germline CDR1 and CDR2: GTSNPN and SVGIG (reference sequence). The CDR3 reads CAWSRSYGYTF. The CDR3 nucleotides read TGTGCCTGGAGCCGTTCCTATGGCTACACCTTC.

The gene calls are TRBV5-6 and TRBJ1-1; D might be TRBD1 (6 bases). Trimming left V 6 bases short and J 11 bases short, with 17 bases between. This CDR3 has 12 amino acids. Looked up from germline, CDR1 is SGHDT and CDR2 is YYEEEE. The CDR3: CASKRGGVVAFF. Written as DNA, the CDR3 is TGTGCCAGCAAAAGGGGGGGGGTCGTGGCTTTCTTT.

This chain joins TRBV15 and TRBJ1-6; 8 bases agree with TRBD1. This CDR3 has 15 amino acids. Germline V gives CDR1 LNHNV, CDR2 YYDKDF (reference sequence). V trimming: 0 bases; J trimming: 10 bases; junction bases outside the gene matches: 5. The CDR3 is CATSRDLTGGSPLHF. In DNA form, the CDR3 reads TGTGCCACCAGCAGAGATCTTACAGGGGGATCACCCCTCCACTTT. Full variable domain (remainder filled in from reference TRBV15 and TRBJ1-6): DAMVIQNPRYQVTQFGKPVTLSCSQTLNHNVMYWYQQKSSQAPKLLFHYYDKDFNNEADTPDNFQSRRPNTSFCFLDIRSPGLGDTAMYLCATSRDLTGGSPLHFGNGTRLTVT.

V gene TRBV10-1 combines with J gene TRBJ2-7; 8 nucleotides match TRBD2. Germline V CDR1 and CDR2: WNHNN, SYGVQD (reference sequence). The CDR3 runs 13 residues. V shed 5 bases and J 2 bases; nucleotides not matched to a gene: 2. The CDR3 spells CASSPGLAYEQYF. DNA of the CDR3: TGCGCCAGCAGTCCGGGACTAGCCTACGAGCAGTACTTC.

This clone was seen more than once but under ten times. The chain recombines TRBV28 with TRBJ1-5; a weak D match, TRBD1 (5 bases). The CDR3 is 12 amino acids. V lost 6 bases and J lost 9, with 12 bases in between. Germline loops: CDR1 MDHEN, CDR2 SYDVKM. CDR3 DNA: TGTGCCAGCAGCCCACCAAGGGGGCCCCAGCATTTT. Its protein product is CASSPPRGPQHF.

V is TRBV30 and J is TRBJ2-3; D is unclear. Trimming stripped 0 bases from V and 0 bases from J, with 7 bases between. CDR1 GTSNPN and CDR2 SVGIG come from the germline V gene (reference sequence). The CDR3 loop spans 14 amino acids. The CDR3 DNA reads as TGTGCCTGGAGTGTAAGCCATAGCACAGATACGCAGTATTTT. Protein sequence: CAWSVSHSTDTQYF. Variable domain in full (rest from reference TRBV30 and TRBJ2-3): SQTIHQWPATLVQPVGSPLSLECTVEGTSNPNLYWYRQAAGRGLQLLFYSVGIGQISSEVPQNLSASRPQDRQFILSSKKLLLSDSGFYLCAWSVSHSTDTQYFGPGTRLTVL.

The CDR3 nucleotides read TGCGCCAGCAGCGGAGAGACCCGAGGCACTGAAGCTTTCTTT. It specifies CASSGETRGTEAFF. J is TRBJ1-1 and V is TRBV5-1; D is undetermined. The V end was cut by 4 bases, the J end by 4 bases, with 14 bases between. The CDR3 contains 14 residues. From germline, CDR1 is SGHRS and CDR2 YFSETQ.

This chain connects TRBV5-4 to TRBJ2-3; maybe TRBD1 (5 bases). The ends were cut back, 2 bases at V and 3 bases at J, with 7 bases in the middle. The germline V gene encodes CDR1 SGHNT and CDR2 YYREEE (reference sequence). The CDR3 runs 13 residues. The CDR3 sequence: CASSFKGTDTQYF. The CDR3 DNA reads TGTGCCAGCAGCTTCAAGGGGACAGATACGCAGTATTTT.

The gene calls are TRBV7-9 and TRBJ1-3, with unresolved D. This CDR3 spans 15 amino acids. Deletions cut 1 base from V and 6 bases from J, with 13 bases between. Germline V CDR1 and CDR2: SEHNR, FQNEAQ (reference sequence). CDR3: CASSLGRGDLNTIYF. In DNA, the CDR3 is TGTGCCAGCAGCTTAGGACGGGGTGACTTAAACACCATATATTTT.

The chain couples TRBV7-2 to TRBJ1-5; 7 bases are shared with TRBD1. This CDR3 contains 17 residues. Germline CDR1 reads SGHTA; CDR2 reads FQGNSA. V shed 1 base and J 4 bases; nucleotides not matched to a gene: 10. Written as DNA, the CDR3 is TGTGCCAGCAGCTTAGGAGGGGGCCCCAACCCTAATCAGCCCCAGCATTTT. Translated: CASSLGGGPNPNQPQHF.

This rearrangement joins TRBV7-2 to TRBJ2-7; 7 nucleotides agree with TRBD1. This CDR3 comprises 14 residues. Trimming cost V 3 bases and J 13 bases; bases outside gene matches: 15. CDR1 and CDR2 from the germline V gene are SGHTA and FQGNSA. The CDR3 loop reads CASSFMGVGDSCYF. DNA for the CDR3: TGTGCCAGCAGCTTTATGGGGGTAGGGGACAGCTGTTACTTC.

The chain carries TRBV27 and TRBJ1-4; TRBD1 might be the D (6 bases). The V end lost 6 bases, the J end lost 7 bases, and 15 bases lay between the germline ends. The CDR3 sequence is 14 residues long. The germline V gene has CDR1 MNHEY and CDR2 SMNVEV (reference sequence). The CDR3 region is CASRLIQGSEKLFF. The CDR3 DNA reads TGTGCCAGCAGACTCATACAGGGATCTGAAAAACTGTTTTTT.

V gene TRBV12-5 combines with J gene TRBJ1-6; maybe TRBD1 (6 bases). The CDR3 extends over 16 amino acids. V was trimmed by 5 bases and J by 2 bases, leaving 13 bases between them. Germline V lookup: CDR1 LGHNT, CDR2 FRNRAP. The chain's CDR3 is CASGNGTRPYNSPLHF. DNA for the CDR3: TGTGCTAGTGGTAATGGGACACGACCCTATAATTCACCCCTCCACTTT.

The chain is built from TRBV30 and TRBJ2-1, with a tentative D call TRBD2 (6 bases). Germline values: CDR1 GTSNPN, CDR2 SVGIG (reference sequence). Trimming left V 0 bases short and J 9 bases short, with 6 bases between. The CDR3 spans 11 residues. The CDR3 is CAWSVAGEQFF. The CDR3 DNA is TGTGCCTGGAGTGTAGCGGGTGAGCAGTTCTTC.

The chain employs TRBV19 and TRBJ2-5; no definite D call. Per the germline V gene, CDR1 is LNHDA and CDR2 is SQIVND (reference sequence). This CDR3 has 15 residues. Trimming pared 1 base from V and 3 bases from J, leaving 12 bases between. CDR3 amino acids: CASSIATFREETQYF. CDR3 sequence (DNA): TGTGCCAGTAGTATAGCAACCTTTAGAGAAGAGACCCAGTACTTC.

The chain joins TRBV5-4 to TRBJ1-1; D call uncertain. CDR1 SGHNT and CDR2 YYREEE come from the germline V gene (reference sequence). The CDR3 sequence is 15 residues long. Trimming pared 0 bases from V and 0 bases from J, leaving 9 bases between. CDR3 protein: CASSLGRFMNTEAFF. The CDR3 nucleotides read TGTGCCAGCAGCTTGGGTCGGTTCATGAACACTGAAGCTTTCTTT.